This paragraph reports one T cell receptor (beta chain). This clonotype appeared many times. Its antigen target is currently unknown. The sample holds no much larger clone one base away, and base qualities are not on file. In the germline V gene, CDR1 corresponds to SGDLS and CDR2 to YYNGEE. V is pared back by 4 bases and J by 5 bases, with 7 bases lying between the germline termini. Counted from cysteine to phenylalanine, this CDR3 has 11 amino acids. Only the CDR3 part of the read is kept: 33 bases, read in frame from the first base. cDNA was synthesized by template-switch 5'RACE using a primer carrying a 10-nucleotide random unique molecular identifier by which each TCR transcript was tagged. Over 180 million TCR-beta sequences, covering 15-18 subjects, were produced in each sequencing run. The RNeasy kit was used to extract total RNA. Using the KAPA Real-time Library Amplification kit, TCR-beta VDJ regions were amplified with primers for the TCR constant region and the 5'RACE anchor. A first PCR added sample indexes and Illumina adaptors, and a second PCR then raised library yield. After Ampure bead purification, the TCR product of roughly 650 bp was size-selected on a 2% E-gel SizeSelection system. Before pooling, library quality was checked on a Bioanalyzer, concentration was measured with Qubit, and libraries were quantified with the Kapa Library Quantification kit. An Illumina HiSeq 2500 sequenced the libraries paired-end 2 x 150 bp. To increase sequence diversity, roughly 24-32% phiX was spiked into each library pool. Concerning the study's data processing: The quality-filtered reads were processed with the UMI-based MiGEC pipeline, whose error correction step removed more than 80% of the raw TCR sequences. VDJ genes were aligned to IMGT germline references, and clonotypes were defined by unique CDR3 amino acid sequence plus V-J genes. VDJtools evaluated clonal expansion, Shannon diversity and CDR3 relatedness (CalcPairwiseDistances, ClusterSamples); CLCbio workbench built phylogenetic trees. A clone was classed as expanded if it had 8 or more unique UMIs, a cutoff based on coefficient-of-variation modelling across technical triplicates. TCRdb reanalyzed the raw reads on its own, using fastp at Q25 for trimming and MiXCR for clone calling, and kept in-frame beta chains. Each CDR3 protein appears once, grouped with its most common genes and DNA. None of the V and J calls come from the authors' own analysis; TCRdb made them. The sample includes roughly 61,000 distinct CDR3 sequences, with roughly a tenth observed a single time. The leading ten clones occupy 6.5% to 8.5% of the sample.

What this sample's time point label stands for: longitudinal time-point 1 (baseline). For the unsorted PBMC libraries, 2 million PBMCs were stored in RNAlater at -80 degrees C until RNA extraction and were used to generate the libraries. Peripheral blood underwent Ficoll-Hypaque density gradient centrifugation to isolate PBMCs, which were then cryopreserved in liquid nitrogen. This entry belongs to a study of neurological immune-mediated disorders (dated by TCRdb to between 2019 and 2020). About the investigation overall: The study compared peripheral blood TCR-beta repertoires of HTLV-I-associated myelopathy (HAM/TSP) patients, multiple sclerosis patients and healthy controls using UMI-based sequencing. Longitudinal samples, technical triplicates and paired sorted CD4+ and CD8+ T-cell subsets, alongside PBMC samples, were included among the 106 TCR-beta libraries. Longitudinal HAM/TSP and healthy donors were sampled at 3 time-points each (about 3-40 month intervals). The cohort was made up of 68 subjects, consisting of some 14 HAM/TSP patients, 34 multiple sclerosis patients and 20 healthy controls.

Findings and caveats that apply to the study as a whole: No identical CDR3 amino acid sequences were found to be shared among expanded clones across subjects, suggesting that TCR-beta repertoires were private in all groups. TCR clonal expansion was highest in HAM/TSP patients and lowest in MS patients, with MS patients falling below even healthy controls.

The rearrangement joined TRBV9 to TRBJ2-7; no D gene call is confident. Sequencing was performed on PBMCs. The receptor comes from a male donor with HTLV-1-associated myelopathy (HAM/TSP). The base sequence is TGTGCCAGCAGCAACGGGCACGAGCAGTACTTC. This translates into CASSNGHEQYF. The full variable domain, completed from the reference TRBV9 and TRBJ2-7 proteins outside the CDR3, reads DSGVTQTPKHLITATGQRVTLRCSPRSGDLSVYWYQQSLDQGLQFLIQYYNGEERAKGNILERFSAQQFPDLHSELNLSSLELGDSALYFCASSNGHEQYFGPGTRLTVT.